The clone carrying this T cell receptor (beta chain) is a singleton in its sample. The antigen is not known. In the same sample, other DNA sequences code for this CDR3. Germline CDR1 reads KGHSH; CDR2 reads LQKENI. This CDR3 is 13 amino acids long. Unmatched junction bases numbered 2, after V lost 0 bases and J lost 7 bases. Primers: 60 Vbeta forward and 13 Jbeta reverse. The protocol was immunoSEQ multiplex PCR, while the TCRdb copy is restricted to in-frame clones and leaves out a portion. The table records about 60,000 clones, 77% of them present only once. The data derive from a study of cytomegalovirus exposure and HLA in healthy donors. General study points: Researchers left out some V segments, among them TRBV6-2 and TRBV6-3, as indistinguishable.

This TCR was recovered from a female donor in good health and CMV-seronegative. The chain combines TRBV18 with TRBJ2-7; the match to TRBD2 covers 8 bases. Sequenced sample: PBMCs. DNA of the CDR3: TGTGCCAGCTCACCACCCGGGAGGGGGGAGCAGTACTTC. Translation gives CASSPPGRGEQYF.